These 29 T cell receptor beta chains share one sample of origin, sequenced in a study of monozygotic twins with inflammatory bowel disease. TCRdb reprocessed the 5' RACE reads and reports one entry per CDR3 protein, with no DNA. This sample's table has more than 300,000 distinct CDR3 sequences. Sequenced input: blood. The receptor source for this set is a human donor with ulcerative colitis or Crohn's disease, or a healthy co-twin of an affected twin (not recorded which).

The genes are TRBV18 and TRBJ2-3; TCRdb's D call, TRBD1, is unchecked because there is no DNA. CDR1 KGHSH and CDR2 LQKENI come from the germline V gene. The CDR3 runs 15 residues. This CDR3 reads CASSLRTVPTDTQYF.

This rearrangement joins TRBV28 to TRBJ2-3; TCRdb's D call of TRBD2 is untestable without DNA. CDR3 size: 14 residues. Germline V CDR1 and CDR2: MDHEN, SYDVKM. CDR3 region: CASYRSGGTDTQYF.

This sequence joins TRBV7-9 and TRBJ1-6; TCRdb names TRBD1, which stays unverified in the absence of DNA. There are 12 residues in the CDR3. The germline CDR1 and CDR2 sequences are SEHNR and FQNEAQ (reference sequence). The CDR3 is CASSPGTSPLHF.

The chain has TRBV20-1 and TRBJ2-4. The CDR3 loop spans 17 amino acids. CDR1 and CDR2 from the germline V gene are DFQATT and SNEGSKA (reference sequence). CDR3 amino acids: CSARDPLAGLAKNIQYF.

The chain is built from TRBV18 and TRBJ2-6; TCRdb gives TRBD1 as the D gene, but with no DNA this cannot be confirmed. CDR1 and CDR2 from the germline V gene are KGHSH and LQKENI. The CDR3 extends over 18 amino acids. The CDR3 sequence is CASSHGTGGATGANVLTF. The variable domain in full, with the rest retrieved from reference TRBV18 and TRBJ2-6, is NAGVMQNPRHLVRRRGQEARLRCSPMKGHSHVYWYRQLPEEGLKFMVYLQKENIIDESGMPKERFSAEFPKEGPSILRIQQVVRGDSAAYFCASSHGTGGATGANVLTFGAGSRLTVL.

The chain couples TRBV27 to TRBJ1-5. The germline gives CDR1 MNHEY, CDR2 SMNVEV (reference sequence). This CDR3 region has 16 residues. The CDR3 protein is CASSLRVPGGHQPQHF.

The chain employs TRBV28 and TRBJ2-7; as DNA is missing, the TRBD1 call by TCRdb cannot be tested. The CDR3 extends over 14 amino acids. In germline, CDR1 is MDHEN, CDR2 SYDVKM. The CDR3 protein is CASSETGSDYEQYF.

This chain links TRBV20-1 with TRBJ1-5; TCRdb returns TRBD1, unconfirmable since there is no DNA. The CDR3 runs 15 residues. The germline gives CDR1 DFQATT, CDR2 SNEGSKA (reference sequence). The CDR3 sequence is CSAKIHYRGNQPQHF.

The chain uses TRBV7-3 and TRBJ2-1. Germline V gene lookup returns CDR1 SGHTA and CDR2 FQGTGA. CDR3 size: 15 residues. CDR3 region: CASSFEGLPYNEQFF. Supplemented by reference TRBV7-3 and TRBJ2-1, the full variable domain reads GAGVSQTPSNKVTEKGKYVELRCDPISGHTALYWYRQSLGQGPEFLIYFQGTGAADDSGLPNDRFFAVRPEGSVSTLKIQRTERGDSAVYLCASSFEGLPYNEQFFGPGTRLTVL.

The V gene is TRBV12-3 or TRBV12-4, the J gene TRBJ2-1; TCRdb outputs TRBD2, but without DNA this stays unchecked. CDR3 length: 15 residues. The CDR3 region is CASSPGLAGDNEQFF.

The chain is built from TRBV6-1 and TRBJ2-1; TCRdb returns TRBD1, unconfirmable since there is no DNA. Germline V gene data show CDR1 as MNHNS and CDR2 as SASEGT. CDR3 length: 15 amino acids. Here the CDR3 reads CASSPQQDRYNEQFF.

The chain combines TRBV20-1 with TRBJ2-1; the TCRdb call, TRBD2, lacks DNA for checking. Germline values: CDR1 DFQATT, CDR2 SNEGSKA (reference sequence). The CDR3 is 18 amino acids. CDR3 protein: CSATSPGFSGRISNEQFF.

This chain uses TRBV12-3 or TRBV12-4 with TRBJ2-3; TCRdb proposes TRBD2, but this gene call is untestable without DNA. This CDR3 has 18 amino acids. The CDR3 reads CASSLALGGGGFADTQYF.

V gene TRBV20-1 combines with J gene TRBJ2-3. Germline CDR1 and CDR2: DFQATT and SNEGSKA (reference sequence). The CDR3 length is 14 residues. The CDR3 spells CSARAQWTTDTQYF.

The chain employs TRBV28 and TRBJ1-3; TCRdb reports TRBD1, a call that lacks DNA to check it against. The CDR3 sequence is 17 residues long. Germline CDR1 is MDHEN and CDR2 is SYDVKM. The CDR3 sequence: CASSSVTDRNSGNTIYF.

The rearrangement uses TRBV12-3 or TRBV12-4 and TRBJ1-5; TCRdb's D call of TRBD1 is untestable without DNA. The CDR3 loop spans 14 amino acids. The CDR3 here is CASSKQGLVQPQHF.

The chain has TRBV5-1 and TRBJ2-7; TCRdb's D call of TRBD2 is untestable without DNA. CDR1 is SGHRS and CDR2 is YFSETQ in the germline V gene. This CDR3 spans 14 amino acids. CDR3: CASSPGTSFNEQYF.

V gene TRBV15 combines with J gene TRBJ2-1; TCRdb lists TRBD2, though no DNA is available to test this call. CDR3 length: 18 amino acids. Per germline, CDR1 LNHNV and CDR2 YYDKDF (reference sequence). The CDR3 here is CATSRVWSGSGSYNEQFF.

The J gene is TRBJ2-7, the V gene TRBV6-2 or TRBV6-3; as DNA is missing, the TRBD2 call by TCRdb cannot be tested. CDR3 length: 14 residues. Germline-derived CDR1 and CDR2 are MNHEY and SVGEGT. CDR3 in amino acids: CASARYIGAYEQYF.

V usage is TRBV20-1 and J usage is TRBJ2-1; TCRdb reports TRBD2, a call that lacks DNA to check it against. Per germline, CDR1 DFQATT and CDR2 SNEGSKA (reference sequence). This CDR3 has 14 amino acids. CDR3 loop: CSATLAGGRHEQFF.

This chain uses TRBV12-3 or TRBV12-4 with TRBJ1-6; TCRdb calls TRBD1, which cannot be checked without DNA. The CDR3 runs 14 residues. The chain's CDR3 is CASRAGDWNSPLHF.

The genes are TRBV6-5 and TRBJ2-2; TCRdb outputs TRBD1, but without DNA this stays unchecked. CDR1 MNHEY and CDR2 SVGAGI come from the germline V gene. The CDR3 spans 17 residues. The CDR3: CASSYPLKGPNTGELFF.

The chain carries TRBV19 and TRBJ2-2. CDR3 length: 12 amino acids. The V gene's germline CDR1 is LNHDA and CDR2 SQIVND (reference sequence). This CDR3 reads CASISFTGELFF.

CDR3 protein: CASSLRDRVNYGYTF. The chain has TRBV7-9 and TRBJ1-2; the TCRdb call, TRBD1, lacks DNA for checking. The CDR3 runs to 15 residues. Germline CDR1 reads SEHNR; CDR2 reads FQNEAQ (reference sequence).

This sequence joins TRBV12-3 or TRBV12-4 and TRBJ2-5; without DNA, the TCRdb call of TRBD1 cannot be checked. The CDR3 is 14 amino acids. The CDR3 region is CASSMTGRQETQYF.

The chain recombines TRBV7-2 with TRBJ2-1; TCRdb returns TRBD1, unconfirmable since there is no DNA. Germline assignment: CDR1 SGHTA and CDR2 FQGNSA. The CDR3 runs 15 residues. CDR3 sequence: CASSFRDRGSNEQFF.

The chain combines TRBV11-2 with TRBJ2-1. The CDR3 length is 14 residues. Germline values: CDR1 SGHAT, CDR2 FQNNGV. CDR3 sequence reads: CASSLASLNHEQFF.

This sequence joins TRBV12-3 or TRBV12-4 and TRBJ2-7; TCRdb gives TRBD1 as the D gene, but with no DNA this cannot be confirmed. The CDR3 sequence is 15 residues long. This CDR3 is CASSAPGRISYEQYF.

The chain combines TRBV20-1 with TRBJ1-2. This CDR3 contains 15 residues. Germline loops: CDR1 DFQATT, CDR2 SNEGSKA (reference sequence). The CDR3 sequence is CSAPPAGRGIYGYTF.